This T cell receptor beta chain was sequenced during a study of T cell repertoires in cytomegalovirus infection. Overall study context: Recently identified HLA-C-restricted CMV epitopes were among the peptides used. Public TCR beta signatures provided an indication of both CMV infection and a matching HLA type.

V dropped 1 base and J dropped 3 bases, with 14 bases sitting between them. Germline V gene lookup returns CDR1 LGHDT and CDR2 YNNKEL (reference sequence). The CDR3 is 16 residues long. This clonotype has only one observation. Its target is unknown. In TCRdb, the reads were re-called with MiXCR into one record per CDR3 protein. The profile shows roughly 800,000 distinct CDR3 sequences, almost 30% of them singletons. General study findings and limits: Carriers of CMV and the relevant HLA type were discriminated by public TCR beta frequency. There were HLA-C-restricted CMV-specific TCR beta clonotypes dominating the ex vivo response.

This chain uses TRBV3-1 with TRBJ2-3; D ambiguous. The receptor's source is a human donor in good health (CMV status not recorded). Some clones in this sample may be carry-over from other donors' samples. Sequences were derived from cultured CD8+ T cells from PBMCs, sampled from culture after CMV antigen stimulation. The CDR3 loop is CASSQGWGISTDTQYF. CDR3 DNA: TGTGCCAGCAGCCAAGGATGGGGTATAAGTACAGATACGCAGTATTTT.